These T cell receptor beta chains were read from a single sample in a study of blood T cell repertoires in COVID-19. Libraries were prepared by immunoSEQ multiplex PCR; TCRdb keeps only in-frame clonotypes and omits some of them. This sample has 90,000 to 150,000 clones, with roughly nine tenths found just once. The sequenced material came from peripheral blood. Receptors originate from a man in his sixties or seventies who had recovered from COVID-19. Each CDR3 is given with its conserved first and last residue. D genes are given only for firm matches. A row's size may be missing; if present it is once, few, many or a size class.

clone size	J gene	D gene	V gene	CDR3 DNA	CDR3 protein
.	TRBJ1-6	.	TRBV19	TGTGCCAGTAGTATAGATCGGGAAAGCCTTTCCTACCACTTT	CASSIDRESLSYHF
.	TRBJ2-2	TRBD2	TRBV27	TGTGCCAGCAGTCTTAGCGGGAGGAACACCGGGGAGCTGTTTTTT	CASSLSGRNTGELFF
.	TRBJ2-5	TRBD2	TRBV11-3	TGTGCCAGCAGCCGAGGCGGGGGGCAAGAGACCCAGTACTTC	CASSRGGGQETQYF
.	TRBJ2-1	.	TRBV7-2	TGTGCCAGCAGCTCCAGGGTCGGTATCTACAATGAGCAGTTCTTC	CASSSRVGIYNEQFF
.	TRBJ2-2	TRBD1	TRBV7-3	TGTGCCAGCAGCCCTACCGGGACAGGGCCCGGGGAGCTGTTTTTT	CASSPTGTGPGELFF
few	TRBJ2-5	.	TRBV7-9	TGTGCCAGCAGCTTACTCCGGGAGACCCAGTACTTC	CASSLLRETQYF
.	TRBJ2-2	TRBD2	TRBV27	TGTGCCAGCAGTCGAGCGGGACGCACTAACACCGGGGAGCTGTTTTTT	CASSRAGRTNTGELFF
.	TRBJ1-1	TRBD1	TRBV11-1	TGTGCCAGCAGCTTAGCCACAGGGGTTAGAACTGAAGCTTTCTTT	CASSLATGVRTEAFF
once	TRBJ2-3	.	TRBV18	TGTGCCAGCTCACCCAATGGACAGGGAGGGGAAGCCGCGCAGTATTTT	CASSPNGQGGEAAQYF
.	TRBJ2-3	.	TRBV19	TGTGCCAGTAGTCCTCCGGGGGATACAGATACGCAGTATTTT	CASSPPGDTDTQYF
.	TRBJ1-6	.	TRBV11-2	TGTGCCAGTGGCATAGGGGGGGATTCACCCCTCCACTTT	CASGIGGDSPLHF
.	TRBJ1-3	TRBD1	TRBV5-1	TGCGCCAGCAGCTTGGAGGGGGCGTCCGGAAACACCATATATTTT	CASSLEGASGNTIYF
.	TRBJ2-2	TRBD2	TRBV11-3	TGTGCCAGCAGCCTCACCTGGGGGGGGACCGGGGAGCTGTTTTTT	CASSLTWGGTGELFF
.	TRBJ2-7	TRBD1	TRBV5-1	TGCGCCAGCAGCGAACAGGGGAGCTCCTACGAGCAGTACTTC	CASSEQGSSYEQYF